This is a list of T cell receptor beta chains from one sample in a study of graft-versus-host responses after intestinal transplantation. The protocol was immunoSEQ multiplex PCR, while the TCRdb copy is restricted to in-frame clones and leaves out a portion. The sample contains 40,000 or so clones, roughly 87% of which appear only once. The sequencing here drew on PBMCs, taken 1,000 to 1,300 days after transplant. The source is a human patient who received an intestinal transplant, so some T cells may come from the graft donor. Each CDR3 is given with its conserved first and last residue. Each record gives: clone size, J gene, D gene, V gene, CDR3 DNA, CDR3 protein. The D gene is left open where the match is weak. Size is omitted from some rows. Given values are once, few, many or a class for expanded clones.

clone size: NA; J gene: TRBJ2-5; D gene: NA; V gene: TRBV6-1; CDR3 DNA: TGTGCCAGCAAAATTGGCGAGACCCAGTACTTC; CDR3 protein: CASKIGETQYF
clone size: few; J gene: TRBJ1-1; D gene: NA; V gene: TRBV6-4; CDR3 DNA: TGTGCCAGCAGTGACCGGGACAACACTGAAGCTTTCTTT; CDR3 protein: CASSDRDNTEAFF
clone size: NA; J gene: TRBJ2-7; D gene: NA; V gene: TRBV6-1; CDR3 DNA: TGTGCCAGCAGTGAACAGGGTCCCACCTACGAGCAGTACTTC; CDR3 protein: CASSEQGPTYEQYF
clone size: NA; J gene: TRBJ1-2; D gene: NA; V gene: TRBV28; CDR3 DNA: TGTGCCAGCACCTCAAGCGCCGGGGCACTCGGATACACCTTC; CDR3 protein: CASTSSAGALGYTF
clone size: NA; J gene: TRBJ1-4; D gene: TRBD1; V gene: TRBV7-9; CDR3 DNA: TGTGCCAGCAGCTCCGACAGGGACCCCTTTGAAAAACTGTTTTTT; CDR3 protein: CASSSDRDPFEKLFF
clone size: NA; J gene: TRBJ2-2; D gene: TRBD1; V gene: TRBV19; CDR3 DNA: TGTGCCAGTAGTGCGGGACAGGCCGCCACCGGGGAGCTGTTTTTT; CDR3 protein: CASSAGQAATGELFF
clone size: once; J gene: TRBJ1-4; D gene: NA; V gene: TRBV15; CDR3 DNA: TGTGCCACCAGCTCAACTAATGAAAAACTGTTTTTT; CDR3 protein: CATSSTNEKLFF
clone size: NA; J gene: TRBJ2-2; D gene: TRBD1; V gene: TRBV5-1; CDR3 DNA: TGCGCCAGCAGCTTGGGTGCCACCGGGACAGGGGACACCGGGGAGCTGTTTTTT; CDR3 protein: CASSLGATGTGDTGELFF
clone size: NA; J gene: TRBJ2-7; D gene: TRBD1; V gene: TRBV7-9; CDR3 DNA: TGTGCCAGCAGCTTAGCGGGGACAGGGGCAGCCGAGCAGTACTTC; CDR3 protein: CASSLAGTGAAEQYF
clone size: NA; J gene: TRBJ2-4; D gene: NA; V gene: TRBV27; CDR3 DNA: TGTGCCAGCAGTTTATTTTCCAGGGGGGTCCAGACGCTAGCCAAAAACATTCAGTACTTC; CDR3 protein: CASSLFSRGVQTLAKNIQYF
clone size: NA; J gene: TRBJ2-1; D gene: TRBD1; V gene: TRBV19; CDR3 DNA: TGTGCCAGTAGCCTTCGACAGGGGAATGAGCAGTTCTTC; CDR3 protein: CASSLRQGNEQFF
clone size: NA; J gene: TRBJ1-4; D gene: NA; V gene: TRBV6-1; CDR3 DNA: TGTGCCAGCAGTGGGGTACGACAAGGGGAAAAACTGTTTTTT; CDR3 protein: CASSGVRQGEKLFF
clone size: NA; J gene: TRBJ2-1; D gene: NA; V gene: TRBV7-9; CDR3 DNA: TGTGCCAGCAGCTACGACAGGTACTACAATGAGCAGTTCTTC; CDR3 protein: CASSYDRYYNEQFF
clone size: NA; J gene: TRBJ2-7; D gene: NA; V gene: TRBV6-5; CDR3 DNA: TGTGCCAGCAGTTACGAGGGGGGGCGAAGGCAGTACTTC; CDR3 protein: CASSYEGGRRQYF
clone size: once; J gene: TRBJ2-3; D gene: TRBD1; V gene: TRBV6-5; CDR3 DNA: TGTGCCAGCAGTTACTCGGACAGGGGCACAGATACGCAGTATTTT; CDR3 protein: CASSYSDRGTDTQYF
clone size: few; J gene: TRBJ1-1; D gene: TRBD1; V gene: TRBV28; CDR3 DNA: TGTGCCAGCAGTTTGGTCGACAGGGGATCCGCTGAAGCTTTCTTT; CDR3 protein: CASSLVDRGSAEAFF